Shown below are 3 T cell receptor beta chains from a single sample sequenced in a study of cytomegalovirus exposure and HLA in healthy donors. The PCR ran on 60 Vbeta and 13 Jbeta primers. This table comes from immunoSEQ multiplex PCR, and its TCRdb copy is limited to in-frame clones, with some not included. The data hold 120,000 to 150,000 clones, with 80% observed a single time. Sequencing used PBMCs. The source is a male donor in good health and CMV-seronegative.

The V call is TRBV7-9, the J call TRBJ1-3; no clear D. V lost 6 bases, J lost 6 bases, and 9 bases lay in between. Per germline, CDR1 SEHNR and CDR2 FQNEAQ (reference sequence). The CDR3 is 12 amino acids. CDR3 DNA sequence: TGTGCCAGCAGTTCGAACTTAAACACCATATATTTT. Translation: CASSSNLNTIYF.

V gene TRBV15 combines with J gene TRBJ2-1; a possible D gene is TRBD2 (6 bases). CDR3 length: 14 amino acids. Trimming cost V 0 bases and J 9 bases, with 12 bases left between them. From germline, CDR1 is LNHNV and CDR2 YYDKDF (reference sequence). The CDR3 here is CATSRDRMGGEQFF. The DNA of the CDR3 is TGTGCCACCAGCAGAGATCGGATGGGGGGTGAGCAGTTCTTC.

CDR3 bases: TGTGCCAGCAGTTCGATGGACAGCGGCCTCTTAGAGACCCAGTACTTC. Amino acid sequence: CASSSMDSGLLETQYF. J is TRBJ2-5 and V is TRBV28, with D possibly TRBD1 on 6 matching bases. Trimming shortened V by 4 bases and J by 4 bases, and 19 bases separated the two germline ends. CDR3 length: 16 amino acids. Germline V lookup: CDR1 MDHEN, CDR2 SYDVKM.